This T cell receptor (beta chain) emerged from a study of T cell responses to AZD1222 COVID-19 vaccine. This clone was counted only a few times. The method was immunoSEQ multiplex PCR; TCRdb's version includes in-frame clones alone and lacks a portion of them. Here the sample spans over 100,000 clones, approximately 86% being singletons. The germline V gene encodes CDR1 GTSNPN and CDR2 SVGIG (reference sequence). The CDR3 covers 13 residues. The trim removed 4 bases at V and 3 bases at J, leaving 4 bases unmatched. The clonotype comes from an adult in good health. The rearrangement uses TRBV30 and TRBJ2-7; the match to TRBD1 covers 9 bases. Source: peripheral blood, taken on day 0 of MenACWY control vaccination. The CDR3 region has the DNA TGTGCCTGGAAGCAGGGACAGGGCTACGAGCAGTACTTC. It is translated as CAWKQGQGYEQYF.